A selection of T cell receptor beta chains follows, all from one sample in a study of shared clonotypes between healthy human individuals. TCRdb's copy holds only in-frame clones and misses some; the assay was immunoSEQ multiplex PCR. The sample has 640,000 or so clones; roughly 78% are singletons. The sequenced sample consisted of memory CD4+ T cells sorted from blood. The receptors here all came from a woman aged 25 to 39 in good health. The CDR3 runs from the conserved cysteine through the conserved F or W. A D gene is named only where the DNA matches it firmly. Rows give clone size only sometimes, using once, few, many, or a class for an expanded clone.

- - 14 TRBJ1-5 TRBV6-1 TGTGCCAGCAGTGGAGACGGGGCCAATCAGCCCCAGCATTTT CASSGDGANQPQHF
TRBD2 - 15 TRBJ2-7 TRBV27 TGTGCCAGCAGTCTAAATCGGGGGGTGCTCTACGAGCAGTACTTC CASSLNRGVLYEQYF
- - 11 TRBJ2-5 TRBV2 TGTGCCAGCAAAACCCTGGAGACCCAGTACTTC CASKTLETQYF
- - 15 TRBJ2-2 TRBV6-1 TGTGCCAGCAGTGAAGCGCTCGAAGGTAGTGGGGAGCTGTTTTTT CASSEALEGSGELFF
- - 14 TRBJ1-5 TRBV2 TGTGCCAGCAGTGTTGGCAGGGGAAATCAGCCCCAGCATTTT CASSVGRGNQPQHF
- few 13 TRBJ2-5 TRBV7-7 TGTGCCAGCAGCTTTGGAGGGGAAGAGACCCAGTACTTC CASSFGGEETQYF
- once 13 TRBJ1-2 TRBV6-5 TGTGCCAGCAGTTACTCGATGGGGTCTGGCTACACCTTC CASSYSMGSGYTF
TRBD2 - 14 TRBJ2-3 TRBV5-1 TGCGCCAGCAGCTTGGGCGGGAGGGCAGATACGCAGTATTTT CASSLGGRADTQYF
- - 11 TRBJ2-4 TRBV28 TGTGCCAGCCGACGGGACGTCCGGTATCACTTC CASRRDVRYHF
- - 11 TRBJ1-1 TRBV20-1 TGCAGTGCTCAAAAAAACACTGAAGCTTTCTTT CSAQKNTEAFF
- - 13 TRBJ2-7 TRBV6-1 TGTGCCAGCAGTGAAATTGCGTCCTACGAGCAGTACTTC CASSEIASYEQYF
- - 14 TRBJ2-7 TRBV6-1 TGTGCCAGCAGCCCCCGAGGTTTCACTGGCGAGCAGTACTTC CASSPRGFTGEQYF
TRBD2 - 14 TRBJ2-3 TRBV18 TGTGCCAGCTCACCGGGACTAGCGGGAGATACGCAGTATTTT CASSPGLAGDTQYF
- - 15 TRBJ1-2 TRBV10-3 TGTGCCATCAGTCCGGGGGTACGGGACAACTATGGCTACACCTTC CAISPGVRDNYGYTF
- - 14 TRBJ1-2 TRBV5-1 TGCGCCAGCAGCTTGGCAGGGACCCTCTATGGCTACACCTTC CASSLAGTLYGYTF
TRBD1 - 13 TRBJ2-7 TRBV30 TGTGCCTGGGGACGACAGGGTCTGGGCGAGCAGTACTTC CAWGRQGLGEQYF
TRBD1 - 14 TRBJ1-4 TRBV28 TGTGCCAGCAGTAACCCAGGGGGGGATGAAAAACTGTTTTTT CASSNPGGDEKLFF
- - 14 TRBJ1-1 TRBV18 TGTGCCAGCTCACTCGACTACGGGAACACTGAAGCTTTCTTT CASSLDYGNTEAFF
- many 15 TRBJ1-2 TRBV5-6 TGTGCCAGCAGCACCCTTAACAGGTTTCCCTATGGCTACACCTTC CASSTLNRFPYGYTF
- - 15 TRBJ1-2 TRBV6-1 TGTGCCAGCAGTGAATCGGAGGGGGATGGCTATGGCTACACCTTC CASSESEGDGYGYTF
- many 13 TRBJ1-5 TRBV6-1 TGTGCCAGCAGGGAGGCGCCCAATCAGCCCCAGCATTTT CASREAPNQPQHF
- few 13 TRBJ1-1 TRBV2 TGTGCCAGCAGTGCCGCGGGGGCCACTGAAGCTTTCTTT CASSAAGATEAFF
- - 14 TRBJ2-4 TRBV10-1 TGCGCCAGCAGTGCCGGGTCTTTGGGAAACATTCAGTACTTC CASSAGSLGNIQYF
TRBD2 - 16 TRBJ2-7 TRBV19 TGTGCCAGTAGTATACGCGCGAGCGGGGCCACCTACGAGCAGTACTTC CASSIRASGATYEQYF